These T cell receptor beta chains were read from a single sample in a study of T and B cells in COVID-19 patients. TCRdb redid the calling of the multiplex PCR reads with MiXCR, one entry per CDR3 protein. Altogether about 2,500 distinct CDR3 sequences are present, approximately 25% being singletons, with the ten largest covering about two thirds. The sequenced material came from blood. The receptors stem from a human donor with active COVID-19. Each CDR3 is given with its conserved first and last residue. The order of the fields is D gene, V gene, J gene, clone size, CDR3 protein, CDR3 DNA. D genes are given only for firm matches. Part of the rows lack a size; the others show once, few, many or a class for expanded clones.

D: -
V: TRBV24-1
J: TRBJ1-2
size: few
CDR3: CATSDHNPTYYGYTF
DNA: TGTGCCACCAGTGACCATAATCCTACCTACTATGGCTACACCTTC

D: TRBD1
V: TRBV6-5
J: TRBJ2-3
size: medium-sized
CDR3: CAVKDRVGTDTQYF
DNA: TGTGCCGTCAAGGACAGGGTAGGCACAGATACGCAGTATTTT

D: -
V: TRBV9
J: TRBJ2-1
size: few
CDR3: CASSQSAAHEQFF
DNA: TGTGCCAGCAGCCAATCGGCAGCCCATGAGCAGTTCTTC

D: TRBD1
V: TRBV29-1
J: TRBJ1-1
size: medium-sized
CDR3: CSVDRRGQGGTEAFF
DNA: TGCAGCGTTGACCGCAGGGGGCAAGGAGGCACTGAAGCTTTCTTT

D: -
V: TRBV19
J: TRBJ1-1
size: medium-sized
CDR3: CASSPHLRTEAFF
DNA: TGTGCCAGTAGTCCCCACCTGAGGACTGAAGCTTTCTTT

D: TRBD2
V: TRBV27
J: TRBJ2-1
size: medium-sized
CDR3: CASSYSGLTSGIYNEQFF
DNA: TGTGCCAGCAGTTACTCTGGGTTGACTAGCGGGATATACAATGAGCAGTTCTTC

D: -
V: TRBV6-5
J: TRBJ2-7
size: medium-sized
CDR3: CASSQYGSGTFSYEQYF
DNA: TGTGCCAGCAGTCAGTACGGCTCAGGAACATTCTCCTACGAGCAGTACTTC

D: -
V: TRBV5-5
J: TRBJ1-5
size: few
CDR3: CASSLYFSQPQHF
DNA: TGTGCCAGCAGCTTGTACTTTAGCCAGCCCCAGCATTTT

D: -
V: TRBV11-1
J: TRBJ2-3
size: medium-sized
CDR3: CASSRDWSTDTQYF
DNA: TGTGCCAGCAGTCGGGACTGGAGCACAGATACGCAGTATTTT

D: -
V: TRBV18
J: TRBJ1-3
size: few
CDR3: CASSRGTPSSGNTIYF
DNA: TGTGCCAGCTCACGAGGGACACCGAGCTCTGGAAACACCATATATTTT

D: -
V: TRBV29-1
J: TRBJ2-3
size: -
CDR3: CSVELSGSTDTQYF
DNA: TGCAGCGTGGAACTCAGCGGGAGCACAGATACGCAGTATTTT

D: TRBD1
V: TRBV20-1
J: TRBJ1-2
size: -
CDR3: CSARLIQGSPNYGYTF
DNA: TGCAGTGCTAGACTGATACAGGGGTCGCCTAACTATGGCTACACCTTC

D: -
V: TRBV19
J: TRBJ2-7
size: many
CDR3: CASSMVGSTYEQYF
DNA: TGTGCCAGTAGTATGGTCGGCAGTACCTACGAGCAGTACTTC

D: TRBD2
V: TRBV15
J: TRBJ2-1
size: medium-sized
CDR3: CATSRGGSGDNEQFF
DNA: TGTGCCACCAGCAGGGGCGGGAGCGGTGACAATGAGCAGTTCTTC

D: -
V: TRBV5-1
J: TRBJ2-1
size: -
CDR3: CASTRQGNVWNEQFF
DNA: TGCGCCAGCACTCGCCAGGGCAACGTTTGGAATGAGCAGTTCTTC

D: TRBD1
V: TRBV7-9
J: TRBJ2-5
size: -
CDR3: CASSQGAGQVRYF
DNA: TGTGCCAGCAGCCAGGGGGCAGGCCAGGTTCGGTACTTC

D: TRBD1
V: TRBV6-5
J: TRBJ1-1
size: -
CDR3: CASSYSGRGQGNTEAFF
DNA: TGTGCCAGCAGTTACTCGGGGAGGGGGCAAGGGAACACTGAAGCTTTCTTT

D: -
V: TRBV4-3
J: TRBJ1-1
size: -
CDR3: CASSHTADPGAEAFF
DNA: TGCGCCAGCAGCCATACTGCCGACCCGGGCGCAGAAGCTTTCTTT

D: -
V: TRBV7-9
J: TRBJ1-1
size: few
CDR3: CASGLHADTEAFF
DNA: TGTGCCAGCGGATTACACGCCGACACTGAAGCTTTCTTT

D: -
V: TRBV5-6
J: TRBJ1-1
size: -
CDR3: CASSLTYTEAFF
DNA: TGTGCCAGCAGCTTAACCTACACTGAAGCTTTCTTT

D: TRBD2
V: TRBV20-1
J: TRBJ2-5
size: -
CDR3: CSAPLAGDLQETQYF
DNA: TGCAGTGCCCCTCTTGCGGGAGACCTCCAAGAGACCCAGTACTTC

D: -
V: TRBV20-1
J: TRBJ1-1
size: -
CDR3: CSANPHSTNTEAFF
DNA: TGCAGTGCTAACCCCCACAGCACGAACACTGAAGCTTTCTTT

D: TRBD1
V: TRBV6-6
J: TRBJ2-7
size: many
CDR3: CASSYLDRVYEQYF
DNA: TGTGCCAGCAGTTACCTGGACAGGGTCTACGAGCAGTACTTC

D: -
V: TRBV7-9
J: TRBJ1-3
size: few
CDR3: CAGGRISGNTIYF
DNA: TGTGCCGGAGGACGGATCTCTGGAAACACCATATATTTT

D: -
V: TRBV4-3
J: TRBJ2-1
size: -
CDR3: CASSYTALNNEQFF
DNA: TGCGCCAGCAGCTATACGGCCCTGAACAATGAGCAGTTCTTC

D: -
V: TRBV5-4
J: TRBJ2-4
size: few
CDR3: CASSLGGVAKNIQYF
DNA: TGTGCCAGCAGCTTGGGGGGGGTAGCCAAAAACATTCAGTACTTC

D: -
V: TRBV18
J: TRBJ2-2
size: medium-sized
CDR3: CASSRNANTGELFF
DNA: TGTGCCAGCTCACGGAACGCGAACACCGGGGAGCTGTTTTTT

D: TRBD1
V: TRBV6-5
J: TRBJ1-2
size: -
CDR3: CASSTTGGSFGYTF
DNA: TGTGCCAGCAGCACTACAGGGGGCAGCTTTGGCTACACCTTC

D: -
V: TRBV6-1
J: TRBJ2-5
size: few
CDR3: CASSLLLPGRAQETQYF
DNA: TGTGCCAGCAGTCTCTTATTGCCGGGACGGGCTCAAGAGACCCAGTACTTC

D: TRBD1
V: TRBV5-1
J: TRBJ2-5
size: -
CDR3: CASSQDRGRRETQYF
DNA: TGCGCCAGCAGCCAGGACAGGGGGCGTAGGGAGACCCAGTACTTC

D: -
V: TRBV10-3
J: TRBJ2-7
size: many
CDR3: CATSGPSYEQYF
DNA: TGTGCCACCTCGGGCCCCTCCTACGAGCAGTACTTC

D: TRBD2
V: TRBV5-1
J: TRBJ2-7
size: -
CDR3: CASSLAGGTSGRYEQYF
DNA: TGTGCCAGCAGCTTGGCCGGTGGGACTAGCGGGAGGTACGAGCAGTACTTC

D: -
V: TRBV14
J: TRBJ2-5
size: -
CDR3: CASSQEGGSVAQYF
DNA: TGTGCCAGCAGCCAAGAGGGGGGCAGCGTGGCCCAGTACTTC

D: -
V: TRBV7-2
J: TRBJ2-1
size: -
CDR3: CASSSFGNEQFF
DNA: TGTGCCAGCAGCTCATTCGGCAATGAGCAGTTCTTC